This paragraph reports one T cell receptor beta chain. Antigen unknown. This sample stems from a study of cytomegalovirus exposure and HLA in healthy donors. Overall study context: Within the Caucasian-associated ancestry cluster were roughly 79% of the roughly 380 genotyped donors.

The CDR3 is 15 amino acids. Germline loops: CDR1 MNHEY, CDR2 SVGAGI. Trimming shortened V by 4 bases and J by 7 bases, and 20 bases separated the two germline ends. Primers for the PCR totalled 60 Vbeta and 13 Jbeta. Sequencing used immunoSEQ multiplex PCR; TCRdb keeps in-frame clones, though not all of them. The data show tens of thousands of clones, roughly 60% seen once. General study findings and limits: Segments of the TCR beta V type were, in most cases, productive about 90% or about 30% of the time in an earlier analysis. Exclusion as indistinguishable affected some V segments, including TRBV6-2 and TRBV6-3.

The chain combines TRBV6-5 with TRBJ2-7; TRBD2 is a possible D gene (6 bases). The TCR sequence derives from a man under 40 in good health and CMV-seropositive. Source material: PBMCs. DNA for the CDR3: TGTGCCAGCAGTTCCGCCGGGACGGAGGGTTGGGAGCAGTACTTC. It yields the protein CASSSAGTEGWEQYF.